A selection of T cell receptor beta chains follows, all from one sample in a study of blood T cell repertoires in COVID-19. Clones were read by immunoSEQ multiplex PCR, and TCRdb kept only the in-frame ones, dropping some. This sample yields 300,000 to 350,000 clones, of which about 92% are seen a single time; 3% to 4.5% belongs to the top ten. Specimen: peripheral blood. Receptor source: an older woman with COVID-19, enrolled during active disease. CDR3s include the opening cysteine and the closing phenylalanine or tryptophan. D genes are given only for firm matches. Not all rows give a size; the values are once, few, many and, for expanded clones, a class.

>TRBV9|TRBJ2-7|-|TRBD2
TGTGCCAGCAGCGTAGTTGGACGGGGGGACGAGCAGTACTTC
CASSVVGRGDEQYF
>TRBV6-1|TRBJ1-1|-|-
TGTGCCAGCAGTGCCCTTGAGGGAACGGCTTCGAATACTGAAGCTTTCTTT
CASSALEGTASNTEAFF
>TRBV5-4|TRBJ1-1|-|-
TGTGCCAGCAGCTTGGCAACGAGGGTGGGGGGAGCTTTCTTT
CASSLATRVGGAFF
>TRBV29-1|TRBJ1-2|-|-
TGCAGCGCCACACAGGGTAAGGGCGATGGCTACACCTTC
CSATQGKGDGYTF
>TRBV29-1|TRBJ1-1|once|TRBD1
TGCAGCGTTGCGAGAGGGGGCAGGTACACTGAAGCTTTCTTT
CSVARGGRYTEAFF
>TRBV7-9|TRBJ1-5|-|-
TGTGCCAGCAGCTTAGGTTATAGCAATCAGCCCCAGCATTTT
CASSLGYSNQPQHF
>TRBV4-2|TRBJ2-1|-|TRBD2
TGTGCCAGCAGCTACGCAGCGGGGACCACCTACAATGAGCAGTTCTTC
CASSYAAGTTYNEQFF
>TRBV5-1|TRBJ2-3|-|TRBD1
TGCGCCAGCAGCTTAGGGACAGGGGGGCCTAGCACAGATACGCAGTATTTT
CASSLGTGGPSTDTQYF
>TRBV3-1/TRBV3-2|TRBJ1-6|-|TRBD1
TGTGCCAGCAGCCAATGGGGGGGACAGGGGGCAGGATCACCCCTCCACTTT
CASSQWGGQGAGSPLHF
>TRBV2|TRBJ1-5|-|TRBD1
TGTGCCAGCTCGGACAGGAGGGGTGATCAGCCCCAGCATTTT
CASSDRRGDQPQHF
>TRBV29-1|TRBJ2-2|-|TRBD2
TGCAGCGTTTGGACTAGCCAAGGGACCGGGGAGCTGTTTTTT
CSVWTSQGTGELFF
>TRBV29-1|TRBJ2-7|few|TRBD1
TGCAGCGCCCAAACAGGGGGGGAGCAGTACTTC
CSAQTGGEQYF
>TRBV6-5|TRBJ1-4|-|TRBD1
TGTGCCAGCATCCCGCCAGGGGGGACTAATGAAAAACTGTTTTTT
CASIPPGGTNEKLFF
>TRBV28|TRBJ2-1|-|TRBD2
TGTGCCAGCAGCCCCGGGACTAGCGGCAACAATGAGCAGTTCTTC
CASSPGTSGNNEQFF
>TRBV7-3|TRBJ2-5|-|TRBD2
TGTGCCAGCAGCTTAACGGGACGGCGGGGGGAGACCCAGTACTTC
CASSLTGRRGETQYF
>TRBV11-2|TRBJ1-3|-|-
TGTGCCAGCAGCTTAGGAGGGGCCCAGGGGAACACCATATATTTT
CASSLGGAQGNTIYF
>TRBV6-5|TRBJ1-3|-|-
TGTGCCAGCAGTTACTCGAGGCGTAACTCTGGAAACACCATATATTTT
CASSYSRRNSGNTIYF
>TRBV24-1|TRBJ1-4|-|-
TGTGCCACCAGTGAAAGGGGTACTAATGAAAAACTGTTTTTT
CATSERGTNEKLFF
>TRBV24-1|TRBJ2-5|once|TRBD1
TGTGCCACCAGTGATCGGGACAGTACAGGGGAGACCCAGTACTTC
CATSDRDSTGETQYF
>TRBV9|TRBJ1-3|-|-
TGTGCCAGCAGCAAGCCCGGGAAAGGAAACACCATATATTTT
CASSKPGKGNTIYF
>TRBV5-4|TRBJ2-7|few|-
TGTGCCAGCAGCTTGGATGCGGGGACCTCCTACGAGCAGTACTTC
CASSLDAGTSYEQYF
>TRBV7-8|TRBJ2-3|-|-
TGTGCCAGCAGCTGGAGTCAGGGGGGTTCCGCAGATACGCAGTATTTT
CASSWSQGGSADTQYF
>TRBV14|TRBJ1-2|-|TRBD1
TGTGCCAGCAGCCCGCGACCTTCGACAGGGTCCTATGGCTACACCTTC
CASSPRPSTGSYGYTF
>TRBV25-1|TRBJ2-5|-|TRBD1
TGTGCCAGCAGTTTGGCCGGGACAGGGTTGTGGGAGACCCAGTACTTC
CASSLAGTGLWETQYF
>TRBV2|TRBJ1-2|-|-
TGTGCCAGCAGTCTTGCGCCACTCTATGGCTACACCTTC
CASSLAPLYGYTF
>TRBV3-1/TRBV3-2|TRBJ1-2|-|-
TGTGCCAGCAGCCAAGGTGTCACTGCCGGTTATGGCTACACCTTC
CASSQGVTAGYGYTF
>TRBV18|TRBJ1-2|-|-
TGTGCCAGCTCACCACGTCAGAATAACTATGGCTACACCTTC
CASSPRQNNYGYTF
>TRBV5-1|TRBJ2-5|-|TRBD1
TGCGCCAGCAGCCCAAGACAGGGGGGAATCAAGACCCAGTACTTC
CASSPRQGGIKTQYF